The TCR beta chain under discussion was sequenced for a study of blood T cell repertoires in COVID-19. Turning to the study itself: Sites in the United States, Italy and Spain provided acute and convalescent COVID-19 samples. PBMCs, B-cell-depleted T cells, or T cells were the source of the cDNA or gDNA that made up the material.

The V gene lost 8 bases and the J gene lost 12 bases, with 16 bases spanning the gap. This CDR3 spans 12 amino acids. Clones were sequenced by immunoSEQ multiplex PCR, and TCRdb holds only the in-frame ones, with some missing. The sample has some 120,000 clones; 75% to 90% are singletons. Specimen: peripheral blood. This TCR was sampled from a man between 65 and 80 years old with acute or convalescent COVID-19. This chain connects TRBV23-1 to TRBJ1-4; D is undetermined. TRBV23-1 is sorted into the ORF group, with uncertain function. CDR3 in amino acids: CASAHPRAELFF. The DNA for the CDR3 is TGCGCCAGCGCCCATCCCCGCGCGGAACTGTTTTTT.